The 10 T cell receptor beta chains reported below all come from one sample, sequenced in a study of blood T cell repertoires in COVID-19. Data came from immunoSEQ multiplex PCR; TCRdb stores just in-frame clones and leaves some out. The sample lists tens of thousands of clones, over 75% occurring once. Sequencing was performed on peripheral blood. The receptors were gathered from a human donor with acute or convalescent COVID-19. The donor label of this sample is uncertain.

This clone was observed a handful of times. The chain couples TRBV10-3 to TRBJ1-2; D not certain. The CDR3 runs 17 residues. The germline gives CDR1 ENHRY, CDR2 SYGVKD. V lost 0 bases and J lost 1, with 15 bases in between. CDR3 bases: TGTGCCATCAGTGAGTCGCCCGGCAGAGACTATAACTATGGCTACACCTTC. Translated: CAISESPGRDYNYGYTF.

This clone has a handful of counts. The V and J genes are TRBV27 and TRBJ1-6; TRBD1 aligns across 7 bases. The germline CDR1 and CDR2 sequences are MNHEY and SMNVEV (reference sequence). There are 15 residues in the CDR3. V was pared by 5 bases and J by 6 bases, with 7 bases of the junction left unmatched. The CDR3 protein is CASSPRGLGNSPLHF. Here the CDR3 DNA reads TGTGCCAGCAGTCCCAGGGGGTTGGGTAATTCACCCCTCCACTTT.

This clone was observed a single time. The chain is built from TRBV11-2 and TRBJ2-6, with D unclear. The ends were cut back, 3 bases at V and 0 bases at J, with 3 bases in the middle. The CDR3 totals 14 residues. Per the germline V gene, CDR1 is SGHAT and CDR2 is FQNNGV. The CDR3 here is CASSFGSGANVLTF. The CDR3 region has the DNA TGTGCCAGCAGCTTCGGCTCTGGGGCCAACGTCCTGACTTTC.

The gene calls are TRBV7-9 and TRBJ1-2, with D possibly matching TRBD1 (6 bases). From germline, CDR1 is SEHNR and CDR2 FQNEAQ (reference sequence). V lost 5 bases and J lost 4, with 11 bases in between. This CDR3 contains 13 residues. The CDR3 DNA sequence: TGTGCCAGCAGCCCACAGGGACCCTATGGCTACACCTTC. Translating it yields CASSPQGPYGYTF.

The V gene is TRBV10-3, the J gene TRBJ1-4, with D tentatively TRBD1 (5 bases). CDR1 and CDR2 (germline): ENHRY, SYGVKD. V lost 7 bases and J 8 bases, leaving 14 bases between the germline ends. This CDR3 region has 13 residues. Written as DNA, the CDR3 is TGTGCCATCACCGGGGGGGTCGGGGAAAAACTGTTTTTT. Encoded protein: CAITGGVGEKLFF.

The V gene is TRBV27, the J gene TRBJ2-3; 11 nucleotides align to TRBD2. From germline, CDR1 is MNHEY and CDR2 SMNVEV (reference sequence). The length of the CDR3 is 16 residues. Germline trimming cut 5 bases from V and 5 bases from J; bases unmatched to any gene: 9. The CDR3 DNA reads TGTGCCAGCAGTCCCCCGTTAGCGGGGGGGCGAGATACGCAGTATTTT. As protein: CASSPPLAGGRDTQYF.

The V call is TRBV9, the J call TRBJ2-7; 12 bases agree with TRBD1. The CDR3 contains 16 residues. Germline V CDR1 and CDR2: SGDLS, YYNGEE. V lost 3 bases to trimming and J lost 4 bases; unmatched junction nucleotides: 8. CDR3 region: CASSAGGTGGAYEQYF. The CDR3 DNA sequence: TGTGCCAGCAGCGCAGGGGGGACAGGGGGCGCTTACGAGCAGTACTTC.

This chain links TRBV5-1 with TRBJ2-7, with 9 bases aligning to TRBD2. Germline assignment: CDR1 SGHRS and CDR2 YFSETQ. The CDR3 runs 15 residues. The V gene end was trimmed by 4 bases and the J gene end by 1 base; junction bases not matched to a gene: 6. CDR3 DNA: TGCGCCAGCAGCCCCAGCGGGGGGCAATCCTACGAGCAGTACTTC. This gives the protein CASSPSGGQSYEQYF.

The V and J genes are TRBV4-1 and TRBJ2-5, with 10 bases fitting TRBD2. Germline V gene data show CDR1 as MGHRA and CDR2 as YSYEKL. This CDR3 has 17 residues. V gave up 2 bases and J gave up 4 bases; unmatched junction bases: 10. The CDR3 bases are TGCGCCAGCAGCCAAAAATCGTTCACTAGCGGGGCAGAGACCCAGTACTTC. Its protein product is CASSQKSFTSGAETQYF.

The rearrangement links TRBV7-6 to TRBJ2-1; possible D gene TRBD1, 6 bases. The germline CDR1 and CDR2 sequences are SGHVS and FNYEAQ. Trimming pared 8 bases from V and 3 bases from J, leaving 17 bases between. This CDR3 is built from 15 residues. CDR3 loop: CASRARVGGYNEQFF. CDR3 DNA sequence: TGTGCCAGCCGCGCCAGAGTAGGGGGCTACAATGAGCAGTTCTTC.